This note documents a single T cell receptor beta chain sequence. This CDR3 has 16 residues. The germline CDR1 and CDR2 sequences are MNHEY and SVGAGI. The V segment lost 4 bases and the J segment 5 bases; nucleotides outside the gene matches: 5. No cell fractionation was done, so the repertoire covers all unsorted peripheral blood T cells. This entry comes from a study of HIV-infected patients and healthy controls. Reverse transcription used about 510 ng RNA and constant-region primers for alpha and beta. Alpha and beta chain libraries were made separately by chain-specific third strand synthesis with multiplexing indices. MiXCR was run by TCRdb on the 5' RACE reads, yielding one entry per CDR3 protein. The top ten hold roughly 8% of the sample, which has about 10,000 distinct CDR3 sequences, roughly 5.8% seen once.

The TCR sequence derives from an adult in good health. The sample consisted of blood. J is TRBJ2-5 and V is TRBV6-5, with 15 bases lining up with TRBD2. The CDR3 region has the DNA TGTGCCAGCAGTTTGGGACTAGCGGGAGGAGGGGAGACCCAGTACTTC. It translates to CASSLGLAGGGETQYF.